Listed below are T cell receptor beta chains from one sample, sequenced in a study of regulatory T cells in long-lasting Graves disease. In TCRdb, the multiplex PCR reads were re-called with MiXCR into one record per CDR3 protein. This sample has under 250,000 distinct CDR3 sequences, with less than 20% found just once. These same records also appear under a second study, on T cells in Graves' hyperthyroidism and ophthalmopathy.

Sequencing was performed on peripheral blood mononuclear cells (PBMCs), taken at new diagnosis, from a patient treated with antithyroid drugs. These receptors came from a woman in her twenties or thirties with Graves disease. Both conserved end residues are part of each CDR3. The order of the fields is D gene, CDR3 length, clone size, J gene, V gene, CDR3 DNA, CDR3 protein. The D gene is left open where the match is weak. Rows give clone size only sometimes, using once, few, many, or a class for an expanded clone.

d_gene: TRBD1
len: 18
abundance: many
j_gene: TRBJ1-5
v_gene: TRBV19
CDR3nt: TGTGCCAGTTCGATTGGACAGGGTTCTTCTCCTAGCAATCAGCCCCAGCATTTT
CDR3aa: CASSIGQGSSPSNQPQHF

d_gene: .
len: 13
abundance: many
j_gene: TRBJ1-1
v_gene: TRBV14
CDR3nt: TGTGCCAGCTCACAGACGGTGAACACTGAAGCTTTCTTT
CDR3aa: CASSQTVNTEAFF

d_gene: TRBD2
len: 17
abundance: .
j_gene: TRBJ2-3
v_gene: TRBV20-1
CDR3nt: TGCAGTGCTAGGGGAAACAGCGGGGCCGACCCCACAGATACGCAGTATTTT
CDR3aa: CSARGNSGADPTDTQYF

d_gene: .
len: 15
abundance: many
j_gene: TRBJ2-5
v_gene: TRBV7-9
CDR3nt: TGTGCCAGCAGCTTAGAACGGACAGCAAGTAGTACCCAGTACTTC
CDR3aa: CASSLERTASSTQYF

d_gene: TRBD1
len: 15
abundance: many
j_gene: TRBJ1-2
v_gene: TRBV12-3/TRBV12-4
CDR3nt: TGTGCCAGCAGCTCCCGGACAGGGGGATATAATGGCTACACCTTC
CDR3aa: CASSSRTGGYNGYTF

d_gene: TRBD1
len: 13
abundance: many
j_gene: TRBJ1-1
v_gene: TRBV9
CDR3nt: TGTGCCAGCAGCGACCGGGACAGGGACGAAGCTTTCTTT
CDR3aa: CASSDRDRDEAFF

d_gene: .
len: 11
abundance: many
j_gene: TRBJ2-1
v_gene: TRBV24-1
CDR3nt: TGTGCCACCAGTGATCGTAATGAGCAGTTCTTC
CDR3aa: CATSDRNEQFF

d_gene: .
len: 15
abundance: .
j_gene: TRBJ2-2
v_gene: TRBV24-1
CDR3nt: TGTGCCACCAGTGGAGATAGAGCGAACACCGGGGAGCTGTTTTTT
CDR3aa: CATSGDRANTGELFF

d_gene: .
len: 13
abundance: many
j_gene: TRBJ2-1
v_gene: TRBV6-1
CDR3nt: TGTGCCAGCAGTGAAGTACCATGGGTTGAGCAGTTCTTC
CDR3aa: CASSEVPWVEQFF

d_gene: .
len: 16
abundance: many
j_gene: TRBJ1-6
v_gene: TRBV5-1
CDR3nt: TGCGCCAGCAGCTTGGGAAAAGGGGTCGCGGATTCACCCCTCCACTTT
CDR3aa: CASSLGKGVADSPLHF

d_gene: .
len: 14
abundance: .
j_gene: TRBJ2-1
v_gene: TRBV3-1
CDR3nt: TGTGCCAGCAGCCAAGATGGAGGTTACAATGAGCAGTTCTTC
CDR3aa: CASSQDGGYNEQFF

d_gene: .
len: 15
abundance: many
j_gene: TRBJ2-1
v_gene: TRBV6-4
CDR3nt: TGTGCCAGCAGTGACTCGAATCAGGGGGGCCTCCCTCGGGTCTTC
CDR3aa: CASSDSNQGGLPRVF

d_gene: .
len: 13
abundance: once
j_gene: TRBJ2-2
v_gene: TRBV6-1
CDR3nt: TGTGCCAGCAGTCCCGACAGCCACGGGGAGCTGTTTTTT
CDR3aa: CASSPDSHGELFF

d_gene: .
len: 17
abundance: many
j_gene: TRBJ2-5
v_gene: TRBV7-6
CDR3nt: TGTGCCAGCAGCTTAGCGATATCTAGCACCGGTACGGAGACCCAGTACTTC
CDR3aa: CASSLAISSTGTETQYF

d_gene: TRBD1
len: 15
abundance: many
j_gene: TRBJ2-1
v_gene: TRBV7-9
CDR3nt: TGTGCCAGCAGCCCCCCGGGACAGGGCTACAATGAGCAGTTCTTC
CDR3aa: CASSPPGQGYNEQFF

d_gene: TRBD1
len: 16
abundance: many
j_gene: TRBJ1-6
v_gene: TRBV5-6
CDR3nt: TGTGCCAGCAGCTTGGAGGGGGCGCGTTATAATTCACCCCTCCACTTT
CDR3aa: CASSLEGARYNSPLHF

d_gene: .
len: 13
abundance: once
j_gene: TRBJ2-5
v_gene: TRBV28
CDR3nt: TGTGCCAGCATAGAGGGGGGTGGTGAGACCCGGTACTTC
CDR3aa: CASIEGGGETRYF

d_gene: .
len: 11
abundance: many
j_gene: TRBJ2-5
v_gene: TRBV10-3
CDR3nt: TGTGCCATCAGTGAGTCTGAGACCCAGTACTTC
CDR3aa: CAISESETQYF

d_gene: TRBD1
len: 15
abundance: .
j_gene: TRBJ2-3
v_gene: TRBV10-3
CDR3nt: TGTGCCATCAGTGGTGACAGGGTGCCGTCGTATACGCAGTATTTT
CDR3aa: CAISGDRVPSYTQYF

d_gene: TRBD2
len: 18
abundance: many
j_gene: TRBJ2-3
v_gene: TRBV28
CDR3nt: TGTGCCAGCAGTTCAAGGATACTAGCGGGAGGGCCCTCAGGTACGCAGTATTTT
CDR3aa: CASSSRILAGGPSGTQYF

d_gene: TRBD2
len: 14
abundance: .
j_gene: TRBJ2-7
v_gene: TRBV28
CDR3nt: TGTGCCAGCAGTTTGAGCGGGACTAGTTACGAGCAGTACTTC
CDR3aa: CASSLSGTSYEQYF

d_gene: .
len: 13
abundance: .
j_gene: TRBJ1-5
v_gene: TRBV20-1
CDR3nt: TGCAGTGCTAGGGGGGGGCCCAATCAGCCCCAGCATTTT
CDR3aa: CSARGGPNQPQHF

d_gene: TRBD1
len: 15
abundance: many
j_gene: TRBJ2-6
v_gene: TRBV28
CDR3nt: TGTGCCAGCAGTATGACAGGGCCTGGGGCCAACGTCCTGACTTTC
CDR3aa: CASSMTGPGANVLTF

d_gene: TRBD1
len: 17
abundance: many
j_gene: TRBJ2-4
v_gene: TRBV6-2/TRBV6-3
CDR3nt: TGTGCCAGCAGTTACTCGAATCTGGGGACAGCTAAAAACATTCAGTACTTC
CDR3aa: CASSYSNLGTAKNIQYF

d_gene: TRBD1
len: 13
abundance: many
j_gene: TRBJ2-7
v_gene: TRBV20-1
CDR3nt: TGCAGTGCTAGAGACTGGACAGGCTCCGAGCAGTACTTC
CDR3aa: CSARDWTGSEQYF

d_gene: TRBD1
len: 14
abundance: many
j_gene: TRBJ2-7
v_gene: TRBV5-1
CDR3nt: TGTGCCAGCAGTCAAACCGGACAGGCCTACGAGCAGTACTTC
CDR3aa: CASSQTGQAYEQYF

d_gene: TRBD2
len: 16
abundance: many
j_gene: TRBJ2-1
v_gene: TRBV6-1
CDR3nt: TGTGCCAGCAGCAACCATGGGACTAGCGGTTACAATGAGCAGTTCTTC
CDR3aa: CASSNHGTSGYNEQFF

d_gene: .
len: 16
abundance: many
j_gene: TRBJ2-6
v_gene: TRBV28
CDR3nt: TGTGCCAGCAGTCCACAGGGACCCTCTGGGGCCAACGTCCTGACTTTC
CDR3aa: CASSPQGPSGANVLTF

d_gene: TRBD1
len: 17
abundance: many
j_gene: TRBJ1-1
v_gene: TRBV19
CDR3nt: TGTGCCAGTATTGCCGGGACAGGGTCTGCAATGAACACTGAAGCTTTCTTT
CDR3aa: CASIAGTGSAMNTEAFF

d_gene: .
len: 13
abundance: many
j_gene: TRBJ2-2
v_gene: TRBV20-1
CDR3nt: TGCAGGCTAGGACAAAAGAACACCGGGGAGCTGTTTTTT
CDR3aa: CRLGQKNTGELFF

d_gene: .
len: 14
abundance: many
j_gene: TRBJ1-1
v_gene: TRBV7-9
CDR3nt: TGTGCCAGCAGCTTAGCGCGAGTAAACACTGAAGCTTTCTTT
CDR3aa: CASSLARVNTEAFF

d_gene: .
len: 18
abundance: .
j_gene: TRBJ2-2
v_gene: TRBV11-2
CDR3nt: TGTGCCAGCAGCCCAACTCTGGCGGAGGCGCTGAACACCGGGGAGCTGTTTTTT
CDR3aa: CASSPTLAEALNTGELFF

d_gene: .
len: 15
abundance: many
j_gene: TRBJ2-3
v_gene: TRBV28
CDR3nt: TGTGCCACCATCCTACTCAGGGGATTCAAGAATACGCAGTATTTT
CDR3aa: CATILLRGFKNTQYF

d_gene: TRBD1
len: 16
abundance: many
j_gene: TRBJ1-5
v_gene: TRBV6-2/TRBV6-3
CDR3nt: TGTGCCAGCAGCCCCGACAGGGGAAGACGCAATCAGCCCCAGCATTTT
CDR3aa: CASSPDRGRRNQPQHF

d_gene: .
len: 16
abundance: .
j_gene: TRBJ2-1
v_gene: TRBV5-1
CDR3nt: TGTGCCAGCAGTGGGACGACGGGAGCCTTATTCTATGAGCAGTTCTTC
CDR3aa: CASSGTTGALFYEQFF

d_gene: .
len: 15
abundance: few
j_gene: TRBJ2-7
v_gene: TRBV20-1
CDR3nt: TGCAGTGCGACCGTTGTGGGCCCTTGGGGATACGAGCAGTACTTC
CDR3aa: CSATVVGPWGYEQYF

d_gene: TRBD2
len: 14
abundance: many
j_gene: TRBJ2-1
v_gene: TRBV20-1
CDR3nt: TGCAGTGCCGGCGGCCTGGCGGGGGGGGGGGAGCAGTTCTTC
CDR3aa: CSAGGLAGGGEQFF

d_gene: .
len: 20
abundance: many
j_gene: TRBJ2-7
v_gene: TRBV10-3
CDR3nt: TGTGCCATCAGTGGAAGGGAAGGGCAAACAACAGCACAGATGGAGTACGAGCAGTACTTC
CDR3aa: CAISGREGQTTAQMEYEQYF

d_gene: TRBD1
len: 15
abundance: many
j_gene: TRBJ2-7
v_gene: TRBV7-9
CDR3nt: TGTGCCAGCAGCTTAGGACAGGGGCCCTCCGACGAGCAGTACTTC
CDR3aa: CASSLGQGPSDEQYF

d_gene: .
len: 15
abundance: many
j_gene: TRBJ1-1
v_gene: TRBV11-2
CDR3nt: TGTGCCAGCAGCCCGGGATACAGGCAGAACACTGAAGCTTTCTTT
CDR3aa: CASSPGYRQNTEAFF

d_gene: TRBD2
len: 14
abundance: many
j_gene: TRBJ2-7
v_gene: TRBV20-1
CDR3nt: TGCAGTGCTAGAGATCTAGCGGGAAGGTACGAGCAGTACTTC
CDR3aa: CSARDLAGRYEQYF

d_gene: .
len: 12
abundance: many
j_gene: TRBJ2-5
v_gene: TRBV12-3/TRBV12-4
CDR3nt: TGTGCCAGCAGTTTGTGGGAGGAGACCCAGTACTTC
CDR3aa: CASSLWEETQYF

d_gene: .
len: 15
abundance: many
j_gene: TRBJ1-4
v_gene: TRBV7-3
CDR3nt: TGTGCCAGCAGCCCCACCGCGGCTTGGGGTGAAAAACTGTTTTTT
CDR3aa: CASSPTAAWGEKLFF

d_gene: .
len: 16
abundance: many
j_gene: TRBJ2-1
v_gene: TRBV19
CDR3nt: TGTGCCAGTAAAGAGGGGGGGCAGGGGTCCTACAATGAGCAGTTCTTC
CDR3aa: CASKEGGQGSYNEQFF

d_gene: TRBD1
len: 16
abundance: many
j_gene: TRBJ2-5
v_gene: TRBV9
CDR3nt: TGTGCCAGCAGCGTTGGGGACAGGGGCATTCAAGAGACCCAGTACTTC
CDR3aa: CASSVGDRGIQETQYF

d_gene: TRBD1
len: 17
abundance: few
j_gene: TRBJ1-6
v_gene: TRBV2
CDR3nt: TGTGCCAGCAGCCCTATGGGACAGGGGCTTAAGAATTCACCCCTCCACTTT
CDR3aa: CASSPMGQGLKNSPLHF